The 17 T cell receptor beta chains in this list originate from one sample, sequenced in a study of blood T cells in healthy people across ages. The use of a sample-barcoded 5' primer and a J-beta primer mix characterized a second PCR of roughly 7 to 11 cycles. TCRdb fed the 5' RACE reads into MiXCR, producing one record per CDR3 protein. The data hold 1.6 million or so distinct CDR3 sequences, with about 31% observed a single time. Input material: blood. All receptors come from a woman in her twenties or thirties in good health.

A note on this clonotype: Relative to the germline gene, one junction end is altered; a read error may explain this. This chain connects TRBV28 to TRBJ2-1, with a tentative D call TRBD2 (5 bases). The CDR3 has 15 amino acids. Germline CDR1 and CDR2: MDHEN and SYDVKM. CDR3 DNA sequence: TGTGTCAGCAGCTCCGGAGGAGTCATCAACAATGAGCAGTTCTTC. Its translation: CVSSSGGVINNEQFF.

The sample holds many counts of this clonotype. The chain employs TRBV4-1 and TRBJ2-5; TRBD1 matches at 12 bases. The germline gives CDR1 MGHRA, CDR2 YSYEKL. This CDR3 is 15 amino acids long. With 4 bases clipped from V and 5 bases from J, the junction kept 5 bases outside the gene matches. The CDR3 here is CASSLGTGGDETQYF. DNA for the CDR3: TGCGCCAGCAGCCTAGGGACAGGGGGCGATGAGACCCAGTACTTC.

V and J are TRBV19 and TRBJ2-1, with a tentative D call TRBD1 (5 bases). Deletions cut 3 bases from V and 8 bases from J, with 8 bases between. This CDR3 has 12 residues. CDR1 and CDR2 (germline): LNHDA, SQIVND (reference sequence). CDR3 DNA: TGTGCCAGTAGTATTCTCAGGGATGAGCAGTTCTTC. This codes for CASSILRDEQFF.

The DNA for the CDR3 is TGCAGTGCGGTCAGAGGGAATGAAAAACTGTTTTTT. This encodes CSAVRGNEKLFF. The chain is built from TRBV20-1 and TRBJ1-4; the D is unclear. CDR3 size: 12 residues. Looked up from germline, CDR1 is DFQATT and CDR2 is SNEGSKA (reference sequence). Trimming shortened V by 6 bases and J by 5 bases, and 10 bases separated the two germline ends.

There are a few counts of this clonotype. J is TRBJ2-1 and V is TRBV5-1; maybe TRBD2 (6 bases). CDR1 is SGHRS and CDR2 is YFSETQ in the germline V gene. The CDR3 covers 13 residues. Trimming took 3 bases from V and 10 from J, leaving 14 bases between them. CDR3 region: CASSSLTSQEQFF. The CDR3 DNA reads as TGCGCCAGCAGCTCGCTGACTAGTCAAGAGCAGTTCTTC.

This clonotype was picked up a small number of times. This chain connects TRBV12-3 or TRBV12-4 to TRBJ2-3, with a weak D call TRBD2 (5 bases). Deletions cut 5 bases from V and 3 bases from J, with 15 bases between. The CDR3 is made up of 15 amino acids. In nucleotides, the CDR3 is TGTGCCAGCAGTCCTCACTATGGGGAGACAGATACGCAGTATTTT. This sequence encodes CASSPHYGETDTQYF.

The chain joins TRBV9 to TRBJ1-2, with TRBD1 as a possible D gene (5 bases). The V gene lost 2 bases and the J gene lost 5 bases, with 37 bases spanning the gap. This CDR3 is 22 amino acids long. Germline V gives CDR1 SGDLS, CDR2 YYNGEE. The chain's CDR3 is CASSVRPPEYRGFLGGVYGYTF. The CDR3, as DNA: TGTGCCAGCAGCGTTCGGCCCCCAGAATATCGGGGTTTCTTGGGGGGGGTGTATGGCTACACCTTC.

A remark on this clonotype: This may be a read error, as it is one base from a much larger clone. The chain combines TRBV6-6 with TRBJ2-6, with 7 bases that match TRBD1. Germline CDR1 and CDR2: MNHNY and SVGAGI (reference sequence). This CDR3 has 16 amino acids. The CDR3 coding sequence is TGTGCCAGCAGTCGACGGGACAGCTCTGGGGCCAACGCCCTGACTTTC. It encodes CASSRRDSSGANALTF.

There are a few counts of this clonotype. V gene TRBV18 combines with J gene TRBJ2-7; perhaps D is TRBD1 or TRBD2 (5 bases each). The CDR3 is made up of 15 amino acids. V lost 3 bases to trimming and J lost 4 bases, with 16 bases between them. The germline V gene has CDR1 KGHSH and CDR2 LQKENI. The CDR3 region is CASSPGTSQSYEQYF. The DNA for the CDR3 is TGTGCCAGCTCACCCGGGACGAGTCAGAGTTACGAGCAGTACTTC. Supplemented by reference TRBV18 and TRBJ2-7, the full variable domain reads NAGVMQNPRHLVRRRGQEARLRCSPMKGHSHVYWYRQLPEEGLKFMVYLQKENIIDESGMPKERFSAEFPKEGPSILRIQQVVRGDSAAYFCASSPGTSQSYEQYFGPGTRLTVT.

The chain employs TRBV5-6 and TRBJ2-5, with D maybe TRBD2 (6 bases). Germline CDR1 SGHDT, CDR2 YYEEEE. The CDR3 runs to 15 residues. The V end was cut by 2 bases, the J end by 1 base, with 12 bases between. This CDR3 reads CASSLNHGSQETQYF. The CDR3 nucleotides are TGTGCCAGCAGCTTAAATCACGGGAGCCAAGAGACCCAGTACTTC.

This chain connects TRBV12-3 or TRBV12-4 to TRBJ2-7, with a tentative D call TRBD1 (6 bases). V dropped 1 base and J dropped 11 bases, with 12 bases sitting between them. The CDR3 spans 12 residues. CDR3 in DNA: TGTGCCAGCAGTTTAGAGGGGGTCAGTAAGTACTTC. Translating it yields CASSLEGVSKYF.

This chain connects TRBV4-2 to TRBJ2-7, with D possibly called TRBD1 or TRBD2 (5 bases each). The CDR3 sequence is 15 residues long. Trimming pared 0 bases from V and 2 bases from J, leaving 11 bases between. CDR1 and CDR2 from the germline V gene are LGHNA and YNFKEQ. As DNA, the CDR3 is TGTGCCAGCAGCCAAGATATAAGGGGACCCTACGAGCAGTACTTC. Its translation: CASSQDIRGPYEQYF.

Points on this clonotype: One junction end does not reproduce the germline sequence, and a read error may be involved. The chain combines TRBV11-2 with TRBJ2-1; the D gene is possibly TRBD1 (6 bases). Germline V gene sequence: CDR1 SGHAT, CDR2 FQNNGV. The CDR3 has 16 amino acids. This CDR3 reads CAGSSQTVGGGNEQFF. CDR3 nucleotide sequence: TGTGCCGGCAGCTCCCAAACAGTTGGGGGCGGGAATGAGCAGTTCTTC. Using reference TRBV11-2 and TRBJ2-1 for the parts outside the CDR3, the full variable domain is EAGVAQSPRYKIIEKRQSVAFWCNPISGHATLYWYQQILGQGPKLLIQFQNNGVVDDSQLPKDRFSAERLKGVDSTLKIQPAKLEDSAVYLCAGSSQTVGGGNEQFFGPGTRLTVL.

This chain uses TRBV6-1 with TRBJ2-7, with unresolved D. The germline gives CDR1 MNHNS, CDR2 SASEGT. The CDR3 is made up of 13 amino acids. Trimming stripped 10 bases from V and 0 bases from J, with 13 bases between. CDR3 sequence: CATSIKLSYEQYF. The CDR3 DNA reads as TGTGCCACCTCGATCAAGCTCTCCTACGAGCAGTACTTC.

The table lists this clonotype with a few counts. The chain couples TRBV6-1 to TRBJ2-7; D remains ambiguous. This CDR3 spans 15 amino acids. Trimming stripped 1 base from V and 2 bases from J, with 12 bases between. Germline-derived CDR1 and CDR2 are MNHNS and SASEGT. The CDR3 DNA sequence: TGTGCCAGCAGTGAAGGTTACAGATGGACCTACGAGCAGTACTTC. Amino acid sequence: CASSEGYRWTYEQYF.

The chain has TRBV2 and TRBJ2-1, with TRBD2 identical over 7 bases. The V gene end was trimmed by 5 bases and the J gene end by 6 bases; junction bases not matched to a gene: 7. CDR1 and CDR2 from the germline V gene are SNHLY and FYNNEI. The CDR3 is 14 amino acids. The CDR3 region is CASSSTLAGNEQFF. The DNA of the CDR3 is TGTGCCAGCAGTTCCACATTAGCGGGCAATGAGCAGTTCTTC.

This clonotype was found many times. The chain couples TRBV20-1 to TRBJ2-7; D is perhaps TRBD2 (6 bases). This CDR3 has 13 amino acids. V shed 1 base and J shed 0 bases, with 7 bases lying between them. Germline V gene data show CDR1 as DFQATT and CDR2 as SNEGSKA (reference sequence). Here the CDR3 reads CSARVGSSYEQYF. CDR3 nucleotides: TGCAGTGCTAGAGTCGGGAGCTCCTACGAGCAGTACTTC.